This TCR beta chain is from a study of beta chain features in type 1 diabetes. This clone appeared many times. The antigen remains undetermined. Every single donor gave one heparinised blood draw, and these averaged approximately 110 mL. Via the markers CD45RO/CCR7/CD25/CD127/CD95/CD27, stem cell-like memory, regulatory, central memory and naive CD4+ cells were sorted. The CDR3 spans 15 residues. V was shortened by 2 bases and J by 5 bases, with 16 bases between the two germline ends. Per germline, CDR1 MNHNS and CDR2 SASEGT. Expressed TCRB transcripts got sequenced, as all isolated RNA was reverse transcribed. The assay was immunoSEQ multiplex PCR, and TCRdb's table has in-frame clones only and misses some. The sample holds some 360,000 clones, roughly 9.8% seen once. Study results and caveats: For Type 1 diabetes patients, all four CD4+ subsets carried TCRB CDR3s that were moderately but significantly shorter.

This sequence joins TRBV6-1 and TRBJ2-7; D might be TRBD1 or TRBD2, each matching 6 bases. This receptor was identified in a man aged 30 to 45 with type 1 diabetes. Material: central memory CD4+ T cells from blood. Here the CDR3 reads CASSERGPGAHEQYF. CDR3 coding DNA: TGTGCCAGCAGTGAACGGGGGCCCGGGGCTCACGAGCAGTACTTC.